The table lists the clone carrying this T cell receptor (beta chain) with many counts. The sample comes from a study of T cell repertoires in cytomegalovirus infection. The V segment lost 3 bases and the J segment 4 bases; nucleotides outside the gene matches: 4. The CDR3 totals 14 residues. Looked up from germline, CDR1 is MNHEY and CDR2 is SVGAGI. One entry per CDR3 protein results from TCRdb running MiXCR on the reads. The sample holds 400,000 to 550,000 distinct CDR3 sequences, about 11% seen once. V usage is TRBV6-5 and J usage is TRBJ1-1, with 8 bases identical to TRBD1. The sample consisted of PBMCs. The source of this sequence is a human donor in good health (CMV status not recorded). Some clones in this sample may be carry-over from other donors' samples. In DNA form, the CDR3 reads TGTGCCAGCAGTTATGAACAGGGGGGCACTGAAGCTTTCTTT. Encoded protein: CASSYEQGGTEAFF.